The clone carrying this TCR beta chain was counted many times. The sample comes from a study of regulatory T cells in long-lasting Graves disease. Time point defined: newly diagnosed GD, antithyroid drugs for less than 3 months. Generation of the TCR library employed RNA extracted from PBMCs. The authors built TCR beta libraries using iRepertoire HTBI primers and Arm-PCR of CDR3 regions. TCRdb ran MiXCR on the multiplex PCR reads and lists one entry per CDR3 protein. Of 510,000 or so distinct CDR3 sequences in the sample, 12% were seen once. These data are also associated with another study on T cells in Graves' hyperthyroidism and ophthalmopathy. From that second work: With the HTBI primer set, the TCR CDR3 went through a first round of RT-PCR.

Sample: peripheral blood mononuclear cells (PBMCs), taken at new diagnosis, from a patient treated with antithyroid drugs. The TCR comes from a woman aged 30 to 39 with Graves disease.

This CDR3 is CSARDRTSGRNEQFF. For the CDR3, the DNA is TGCAGTGCTAGGGATAGGACTAGCGGGAGGAATGAGCAGTTCTTC. The chain combines TRBV20-1 with TRBJ2-1; TRBD2 matches 14 bases. V lost 3 bases to trimming and J lost 7 bases; unmatched junction nucleotides: 5. The germline CDR1 and CDR2 sequences are DFQATT and SNEGSKA (reference sequence). The CDR3 is 15 amino acids.